The 32 T cell receptor beta chains presented below share a single source sample, sequenced in a study of T cells in Graves' hyperthyroidism and ophthalmopathy. TCR beta CDR3 sequences were amplified from RNA transcripts. First-round RT-PCR with HTBI primers amplified the TCR CDR3 region. TCRdb used MiXCR to reprocess the multiplex PCR reads, holding one entry per CDR3 protein. Counted here are 500,000 to 800,000 distinct CDR3 sequences, roughly 14% occurring once; the ten biggest clones make up about an eighth. The source material was blood. These receptors originate from a woman aged 45-59 years with Graves' ophthalmopathy.

This clonotype was detected a few times. A single base separates this from a much larger clone, so it may be a read error. The J gene is TRBJ1-1, the V gene TRBV7-2, with D unresolved. The CDR3 length is 16 residues. Trimming removed 4 bases from V and 2 bases from J, with 17 bases in between. The germline V gene has CDR1 SGHTA and CDR2 FQGNSA. The chain's CDR3 is CASSYLLRGPNTEAFF. As DNA, the CDR3 is TGTGCCAGCAGCTACCTACTCCGGGGTCCTAACACTGAAGCTTTCTTT. The full variable domain, with the rest looked up from reference TRBV7-2 and TRBJ1-1, is GAGVSQSPSNKVTEKGKDVELRCDPISGHTALYWYRQSLGQGLEFLIYFQGNSAPDKSGLPSDRFSAERTGGSVSTLTIQRTQQEDSAVYLCASSYLLRGPNTEAFFGQGTRLTVV.

As concerns this clonotype: A much more abundant neighbour one base away suggests this may be a read error. This chain uses TRBV5-1 with TRBJ2-1; 8 positions match TRBD2. Per the germline V gene, CDR1 is SGHRS and CDR2 is YFSETQ. This CDR3 region has 16 residues. The CDR3: CASSFSGSGSYDEQFF. In nucleotides, the CDR3 is TGCGCCAGCAGCTTCAGCGGGAGTGGCTCCTACGATGAGCAGTTCTTC.

The chain links TRBV4-1 to TRBJ2-5, with D maybe TRBD1 (6 bases). The CDR3 is 16 residues long. Trimming pared 3 bases from V and 2 bases from J, leaving 16 bases between. Germline V gives CDR1 MGHRA, CDR2 YSYEKL. CDR3 sequence (DNA): TGCGCCAGCAGCCATGCGCCTCGGGACAAACAAGAGACCCAGTACTTC. Translation: CASSHAPRDKQETQYF.

This clonotype was found many times. The chain joins TRBV7-6 to TRBJ2-2; D remains ambiguous. This CDR3 comprises 13 residues. Germline-derived CDR1 and CDR2 are SGHVS and FNYEAQ. With 5 bases removed from V and 5 bases from J, the gap between germline ends came to 9 bases. The CDR3 DNA sequence: TGTGCCAGCAGCACCCACACAACCGGGGAGCTGTTTTTT. Amino acid sequence: CASSTHTTGELFF.

The sample holds many counts of this clonotype. The V and J genes are TRBV12-3 or TRBV12-4 and TRBJ2-5; D is perhaps TRBD1 (7 bases). The length of the CDR3 is 13 residues. Deletions cut 4 bases from V and 4 bases from J, with 10 bases between. The CDR3 DNA reads TGTGCCAGCAGTTCCAGGGGGGCAGAGACCCAGTACTTC. It yields the protein CASSSRGAETQYF.

The V gene is TRBV5-5, the J gene TRBJ2-7, with 13 positions matching TRBD2. Germline-derived CDR1 and CDR2 are SGHKS and YYEKEE (reference sequence). The CDR3 is made up of 17 amino acids. J lost 2 bases, V lost 5 bases, and 10 bases had no gene match. DNA for the CDR3: TGTGCCAGCAGTTTTCGGACTAGCGGGAGTAAAGCCTACGAGCAGTACTTC. Translation gives CASSFRTSGSKAYEQYF.

V is TRBV20-1 and J is TRBJ2-7; 7 nucleotides agree with TRBD1. The germline V gene encodes CDR1 DFQATT and CDR2 SNEGSKA (reference sequence). This CDR3 is built from 15 residues. The junction had 7 bases not matched to a gene; V was cut back by 2 bases and J by 0 bases. In DNA form, the CDR3 reads TGCAGTGCTAGAACAGGGGAATGGAGCTCCTACGAGCAGTACTTC. Protein: CSARTGEWSSYEQYF.

This clonotype was counted a few times. The DNA for the CDR3 is TGTGCCAGCAGCCTCGAGGTGGCTAGCGGGAGAGGGGATACGCAGTATTTT. Its translation: CASSLEVASGRGDTQYF. This chain uses TRBV4-2 with TRBJ2-3, with 10 bases identical to TRBD2. The germline gives CDR1 LGHNA, CDR2 YNFKEQ. Trimming took 4 bases from V and 6 from J; bases not matched to a gene: 13. CDR3 length equals 17 residues.

There are many counts of this clonotype. The V call is TRBV6-2 or TRBV6-3, the J call TRBJ1-2; 9 nucleotides agree with TRBD1. The ends lost 8 bases at V and 3 bases at J; junction bases unmatched: 10. Germline CDR1 reads MNHEY; CDR2 reads SVGEGT. The CDR3 loop spans 15 amino acids. Here the CDR3 reads CASDHRGRRDYGYTF. CDR3 nucleotides: TGTGCCAGCGATCACAGGGGGCGCCGGGACTATGGCTACACCTTC.

The J gene is TRBJ2-5, the V gene TRBV14; TRBD2 might be the D (6 bases). Germline CDR1 and CDR2: SGHDN and FVKESK. The CDR3 consists of 18 residues. V lost 0 bases to trimming and J lost 2 bases, with 19 bases between them. The CDR3 here is CASSQDVGGGTLQETQYF. The CDR3 bases are TGTGCCAGCAGCCAAGATGTAGGTGGCGGGACCCTGCAAGAGACCCAGTACTTC.

The V call is TRBV20-1, the J call TRBJ2-2; D uncertain. V was pared by 1 base and J by 2 bases, with 5 bases between. Germline assignment: CDR1 DFQATT and CDR2 SNEGSKA (reference sequence). The CDR3 sequence is 13 residues long. The CDR3 region has the DNA TGCAGTGCTAGAGTACAAAACACCGGGGAGCTGTTTTTT. Translation: CSARVQNTGELFF.

This clonotype was seen more than once but under ten times. The CDR3 sequence: CASSEAGVSGLTQYF. The CDR3 region has the DNA TGTGCCAGCAGTGAAGCCGGGGTGAGCGGGTTGACGCAGTATTTT. V and J are TRBV6-1 and TRBJ2-3; TRBD2 is a possible D gene (6 bases). The length of the CDR3 is 15 residues. The V end lost 0 bases, the J end lost 9 bases, and 16 bases lay between the germline ends. Germline lookup yields CDR1 MNHNS and CDR2 SASEGT.

This clonotype was seen repeatedly, ten times or more. The V and J genes are TRBV11-2 and TRBJ2-7; D perhaps matches TRBD1 (6 bases). Trimming left V 1 base short and J 3 bases short, with 13 bases between. CDR3 length: 15 amino acids. The V gene's germline CDR1 is SGHAT and CDR2 FQNNGV. The CDR3 DNA reads as TGTGCCAGCAGCTTAGTCTCTGGACAGATCTACGAGCAGTACTTC. Translated, it gives CASSLVSGQIYEQYF.

This clonotype occurred many times. This chain links TRBV27 with TRBJ2-7; TRBD1 matches at 10 bases. Germline lookup yields CDR1 MNHEY and CDR2 SMNVEV (reference sequence). CDR3 length equals 14 residues. The J segment lost 2 bases and the V segment lost 7 bases, leaving 5 bases of the junction unmatched. The CDR3 coding sequence is TGTGCCAGCACTGACAGGGGGCGACCCTACGAGCAGTACTTC. This translates into CASTDRGRPYEQYF.

This clonotype has a count of ten or more. This chain uses TRBV12-3 or TRBV12-4 with TRBJ2-5; maybe TRBD2 (5 bases). The CDR3 loop spans 17 amino acids. Trimming removed 5 bases from V and 0 bases from J, with 19 bases in between. As DNA, the CDR3 is TGTGCCAGCAGTCCCATCGGGATACAAACCTACCAAGAGACCCAGTACTTC. Residues: CASSPIGIQTYQETQYF.

This clonotype was found once. A much larger clone lies one base from this, so it may be a read error. V is TRBV3-1 and J is TRBJ1-1; possible D gene TRBD1, 5 bases. The germline gives CDR1 LGHDT, CDR2 YNNKEL (reference sequence). The CDR3 spans 14 residues. The CDR3 nucleotides are TGTGCCGGCAGCCAAGAATTTAGGGGCACTGAAGCTTTCTTT. It yields the protein CAGSQEFRGTEAFF.

The chain couples TRBV19 to TRBJ1-1, with D possibly being TRBD1 (5 bases). V was clipped by 7 bases and J by 1 base, with 16 bases between them. This CDR3 comprises 15 residues. Germline V gene data show CDR1 as LNHDA and CDR2 as SQIVND (reference sequence). In DNA form, the CDR3 reads TGTGCCAGTATCAATAGACAGACGACGAACACTGAAGCTTTCTTT. The encoded protein is CASINRQTTNTEAFF.

This clonotype has a count of ten or more. The gene calls are TRBV30 and TRBJ2-1, with D possibly being TRBD1 (6 bases). Trimming removed 3 bases from V and 7 bases from J, with 16 bases in between. The V gene's germline CDR1 is GTSNPN and CDR2 SVGIG (reference sequence). The length of the CDR3 is 14 residues. The CDR3 bases are TGTGCCTGGAGCCTAGAGGGGGTAGGAAATGAGCAGTTCTTC. Translating it yields CAWSLEGVGNEQFF. Supplemented by reference TRBV30 and TRBJ2-1, the full variable domain reads SQTIHQWPATLVQPVGSPLSLECTVEGTSNPNLYWYRQAAGRGLQLLFYSVGIGQISSEVPQNLSASRPQDRQFILSSKKLLLSDSGFYLCAWSLEGVGNEQFFGPGTRLTVL.

V and J are TRBV14 and TRBJ2-2; D is undetermined. Germline V gene sequence: CDR1 SGHDN, CDR2 FVKESK. The CDR3 spans 13 residues. The ends were cut back, 9 bases at V and 5 bases at J, with 13 bases in the middle. In DNA form, the CDR3 reads TGTGCCAGAACCCCGCTGGGGACCGGGGAGCTGTTTTTT. Its protein product is CARTPLGTGELFF.

This clonotype appeared a few times. V and J are TRBV5-1 and TRBJ1-1; D not resolved. From germline, CDR1 is SGHRS and CDR2 YFSETQ. V lost 2 bases and J lost 0, with 20 bases in between. The length of the CDR3 is 18 residues. The chain's CDR3 is CASSFTGAFYLMNTEAFF. In DNA form, the CDR3 reads TGCGCCAGCAGCTTCACGGGCGCCTTCTATCTTATGAACACTGAAGCTTTCTTT.

The chain carries TRBV6-9 and TRBJ1-1; no firm D call. V gave up 4 bases and J gave up 6 bases, with 18 bases separating them. This CDR3 is 15 amino acids long. Germline V gene lookup returns CDR1 MNHGY and CDR2 SVAAGI. The CDR3 here is CASSSPGRRSPEAFF. The CDR3 DNA reads TGTGCCAGCAGTTCCCCCGGCCGGAGGTCCCCTGAAGCTTTCTTT.

This clonotype appeared many times. The chain joins TRBV6-1 to TRBJ2-1, with 9 bases that match TRBD2. The germline gives CDR1 MNHNS, CDR2 SASEGT. The CDR3 loop spans 15 amino acids. Losses at the gene ends were 3 bases for V and 7 bases for J; bases not matched to a gene: 7. This CDR3 is CASSDPASGKNEQFF. The CDR3 DNA is TGTGCCAGCAGTGACCCAGCTAGCGGGAAAAATGAGCAGTTCTTC.

This clonotype showed up just a few times. The genes are TRBV11-2 and TRBJ1-1; TRBD1 agrees at 9 bases. With 1 base clipped from V and 10 bases from J, the junction kept 7 bases outside the gene matches. The CDR3 sequence is 14 residues long. Germline V CDR1 and CDR2: SGHAT, FQNNGV. The CDR3 region is CASSLGPGQGVAFF. CDR3 nucleotide sequence: TGTGCCAGCAGCTTAGGTCCGGGACAGGGTGTAGCTTTCTTT. The variable domain in full, with the rest retrieved from reference TRBV11-2 and TRBJ1-1, is EAGVAQSPRYKIIEKRQSVAFWCNPISGHATLYWYQQILGQGPKLLIQFQNNGVVDDSQLPKDRFSAERLKGVDSTLKIQPAKLEDSAVYLCASSLGPGQGVAFFGQGTRLTVV.

This clonotype was detected a few times. This rearrangement joins TRBV15 to TRBJ2-3; D might be TRBD1 or TRBD2, each matching 5 bases. CDR3 length: 13 amino acids. V lost 8 bases and J 2 bases, leaving 11 bases between the germline ends. Germline V gene data show CDR1 as LNHNV and CDR2 as YYDKDF (reference sequence). The CDR3 nucleotides are TGTGCCACCGGGACCTTAAACACAGATACGCAGTATTTT. This encodes CATGTLNTDTQYF. Together with reference TRBV15 and TRBJ2-3, the CDR3 gives the full variable domain: DAMVIQNPRYQVTQFGKPVTLSCSQTLNHNVMYWYQQKSSQAPKLLFHYYDKDFNNEADTPDNFQSRRPNTSFCFLDIRSPGLGDTAMYLCATGTLNTDTQYFGPGTRLTVL.

V and J are TRBV20-1 and TRBJ2-1; 7 bases are shared with TRBD2. This CDR3 spans 14 amino acids. Germline lookup yields CDR1 DFQATT and CDR2 SNEGSKA (reference sequence). The junction had 10 bases not matched to a gene; V was cut back by 6 bases and J by 5 bases. CDR3 sequence reads: CSASREGPNNEQFF. The CDR3 DNA reads as TGCAGTGCCTCCAGGGAGGGCCCCAACAATGAGCAGTTCTTC.

This clonotype was observed at least ten times. V and J are TRBV5-1 and TRBJ2-3; 10 bases are a match to TRBD2. The CDR3 consists of 16 residues. Germline V gives CDR1 SGHRS, CDR2 YFSETQ. V lost 5 bases, J lost 2 bases, and 8 bases stayed unmatched. This chain's CDR3 is CASRRTSGGPTDTQYF. The DNA of the CDR3 is TGCGCCAGCAGACGGACTAGCGGAGGGCCCACAGATACGCAGTATTTT. The whole variable domain, remainder taken from reference TRBV5-1 and TRBJ2-3, is KAGVTQTPRYLIKTRGQQVTLSCSPISGHRSVSWYQQTPGQGLQFLFEYFSETQRNKGNFPGRFSGRQFSNSRSEMNVSTLELGDSALYLCASRRTSGGPTDTQYFGPGTRLTVL.

This clonotype was found a few times. The rearrangement joins TRBV10-3 to TRBJ2-7; no clear D. V lost 0 bases to trimming and J lost 3 bases, with 9 bases between them. The CDR3 length is 14 residues. Looked up from germline, CDR1 is ENHRY and CDR2 is SYGVKD. As DNA, the CDR3 is TGTGCCATCAGTGAGTCGGCCTTCTACTACGAGCAGTACTTC. Amino acid sequence: CAISESAFYYEQYF.

Ten or more counts support this clonotype. The rearrangement joins TRBV7-9 to TRBJ1-2; D uncertain. V shed 3 bases and J shed 0 bases, with 11 bases lying between them. This CDR3 spans 15 amino acids. Per the germline V gene, CDR1 is SEHNR and CDR2 is FQNEAQ (reference sequence). Here the CDR3 DNA reads TGTGCCAGCAGCTTTTCAGACCGGCCTAACTATGGCTACACCTTC. Its protein is CASSFSDRPNYGYTF.

The V and J genes are TRBV10-3 and TRBJ2-1, with 13 bases matching TRBD2. The trim removed 5 bases at V and 8 bases at J, leaving 6 bases unmatched. The CDR3 loop spans 15 amino acids. The germline CDR1 and CDR2 sequences are ENHRY and SYGVKD. CDR3 nucleotides: TGTGCCATCAGTCGAGTTACTAGCGGGAGGGATGAGCAGTTCTTC. Translated, it gives CAISRVTSGRDEQFF.

There are a few counts of this clonotype. This rearrangement joins TRBV28 to TRBJ2-3; no firm D call. The CDR3 consists of 13 residues. Trimming left V 7 bases short and J 5 bases short, with 13 bases between. Germline CDR1 is MDHEN and CDR2 is SYDVKM. This CDR3 reads CASKNLLKDTQYF. The CDR3, as DNA: TGTGCCAGCAAAAACCTCCTTAAAGATACGCAGTATTTT.

This clonotype was observed many times. The chain carries TRBV7-7 and TRBJ2-2, with TRBD2 matching over 13 bases. CDR3 length equals 17 residues. Per germline, CDR1 SSHAT and CDR2 FNYEAQ (reference sequence). The CDR3 DNA is TGTGCTAGCGGGTATACTGGGACTAGCGGGGTCACCGGGGAGCTGTTTTTT. It specifies CASGYTGTSGVTGELFF.

Turning to this clonotype: Its ends do not fully match the called genes, so a read error is possible. The J gene is TRBJ2-2, the V gene TRBV7-9; a weak D match, TRBD2 (6 bases). CDR3 length equals 14 residues. The germline CDR1 and CDR2 sequences are SEHNR and FQNEAQ (reference sequence). The CDR3 sequence: CVSSPRGGARELFF. The CDR3 region has the DNA TGTGTCAGCAGCCCTAGGGGCGGGGCCAGGGAGCTGTTTTTT. The full variable domain, rest sourced from reference TRBV7-9 and TRBJ2-2, is DTGVSQNPRHKITKRGQNVTFRCDPISEHNRLYWYRQTLGQGPEFLTYFQNEAQLEKSRLLSDRFSAERPKGSFSTLEIQRTEQGDSAMYLCVSSPRGGARELFFGEGSRLTVL.